Listed below are T cell receptor beta chains from one sample, sequenced in a study of radiotherapy plus CTLA-4 blockade in lung cancer. Sequenced by immunoSEQ multiplex PCR; TCRdb stores in-frame clones only, minus some. The sample consists of tens of thousands of clones, 77% of them appearing once. Sequenced here: peripheral blood, sampled from a patient treated with radiotherapy plus ipilimumab. All receptors come from a human donor with non-small cell lung cancer who had a partial response to radiotherapy plus ipilimumab. Each CDR3 is given with its conserved first and last residue. A D gene is named only where the DNA matches it firmly. For some rows the clone size is stated as once, few or many, or as a class when expanded; others skip it.

CDR3aa,CDR3nt,v_gene,d_gene,abundance,len,j_gene
CASSLLASGNTIYF,TGCGCCAGCAGCTTGTTAGCCTCTGGAAACACCATATATTTT,TRBV5-1,NA,NA,14,TRBJ1-3
CASSLGARGRATNEKLFF,TGTGCCAGCAGCTTAGGGGCCAGGGGGCGGGCGACTAATGAAAAACTGTTTTTT,TRBV7-9,TRBD1,NA,18,TRBJ1-4
CASSSETGSSIEAFF,TGCGCCAGCAGCTCCGAGACAGGGAGTAGCATTGAAGCTTTCTTT,TRBV5-1,TRBD1,NA,15,TRBJ1-1
CATSRDRAGYNEQFF,TGTGCCACCAGCAGAGATCGGGCGGGGTACAATGAGCAGTTCTTC,TRBV15,NA,NA,15,TRBJ2-1
CASSPSEWTGVSYEQYF,TGTGCCAGCAGTCCTTCCGAGTGGACAGGGGTATCCTACGAGCAGTACTTC,TRBV28,TRBD1,NA,17,TRBJ2-7
CASSVLAGGHGTGELFF,TGTGCCAGCAGCGTCCTAGCGGGGGGCCATGGCACCGGGGAGCTGTTTTTT,TRBV9,TRBD2,NA,17,TRBJ2-2
CASKQGVSYEQYF,TGTGCCAGTAAACAGGGGGTCTCCTACGAGCAGTACTTC,TRBV21-1,NA,NA,13,TRBJ2-7
CASSLRLGGGLEAEKLFF,TGTGCCAGCAGTTTAAGGTTGGGTGGGGGACTGGAGGCTGAAAAACTGTTTTTT,TRBV27,NA,NA,18,TRBJ1-4
CASSSLTGVQDTQYF,TGTGCCAGCAGTTCCCTGACAGGGGTACAAGATACGCAGTATTTT,TRBV27,TRBD1,NA,15,TRBJ2-3
CASSAFGGISTDTQYF,TGTGCCAGCAGCGCGTTCGGCGGGATCAGCACAGATACGCAGTATTTT,TRBV9,NA,NA,16,TRBJ2-3
CASLARGLTGELFF,TGTGCCAGCTTGGCCAGGGGGCTGACCGGGGAGCTGTTTTTT,TRBV7-8,TRBD1,NA,14,TRBJ2-2
CASSDRVQETQYF,TGTGCCAGCTCGGACAGGGTACAGGAGACCCAGTACTTC,TRBV6-1,TRBD1,NA,13,TRBJ2-5
CASSLGQGQETQYF,TGTGCCAGCAGCTTAGGGCAGGGTCAAGAGACCCAGTACTTC,TRBV7-2,NA,few,14,TRBJ2-5
CASSYSEPATNEKLFF,TGTGCCAGCAGTTACTCGGAGCCTGCAACTAATGAAAAACTGTTTTTT,TRBV6-5,NA,NA,16,TRBJ1-4
CASTLSGGSNQPQHF,TGTGCCAGTACACTCTCGGGGGGAAGCAATCAGCCCCAGCATTTT,TRBV19,NA,NA,15,TRBJ1-5
CASSQETAFYNEQFF,TGCGCCAGCAGCCAAGAAACAGCCTTCTACAATGAGCAGTTCTTC,TRBV4-3,NA,NA,15,TRBJ2-1
CASSPGPHSYEQYF,TGTGCCAGCAGTCCGGGTCCCCACTCCTACGAGCAGTACTTC,TRBV28,NA,few,14,TRBJ2-7
CASSIFGGMNTEAFF,TGTGCCAGTAGTATATTCGGCGGAATGAACACTGAAGCTTTCTTT,TRBV19,NA,NA,15,TRBJ1-1
CASSLNSRTDTGGLAEAFF,TGCGCCAGCAGCTTGAATTCTAGGACAGACACAGGGGGCCTAGCTGAAGCTTTCTTT,TRBV5-1,TRBD1,NA,19,TRBJ1-1
CASSDWTSGNTGELFF,TGTGCCAGCAGCGACTGGACTAGCGGGAACACCGGGGAGCTGTTTTTT,TRBV9,TRBD2,NA,16,TRBJ2-2
CASSEYGGSGEQYF,TGTGCCAGCAGTGAATATGGTGGTTCCGGCGAGCAGTACTTC,TRBV25-1,NA,NA,14,TRBJ2-7
CASSLGQGNTGELFF,TGTGCCAGCAGCTTAGGGCAGGGGAACACCGGGGAGCTGTTTTTT,TRBV7-8,NA,NA,15,TRBJ2-2
CASSPGGTEEAFF,TGTGCCAGCTCACCAGGGGGGACTGAGGAAGCTTTCTTT,TRBV18,NA,few,13,TRBJ1-1
CASSLVSLAGPNTDTQYF,TGTGCCAGCAGCTTAGTTTCCCTAGCGGGGCCCAACACAGATACGCAGTATTTT,TRBV11-2,TRBD2,NA,18,TRBJ2-3
CASTGALTTGELFF,TGTGCCAGTACAGGGGCATTAACCACCGGGGAGCTGTTTTTT,TRBV6-5,TRBD1,NA,14,TRBJ2-2
CASSPNKGPKQAQETQYF,TGTGCCAGTAGTCCGAACAAAGGGCCCAAACAGGCCCAAGAGACCCAGTACTTC,TRBV19,NA,NA,18,TRBJ2-5
CVTSRLNYNEQFF,TGTGTCACCAGCAGGTTGAACTACAATGAGCAGTTCTTC,TRBV2,NA,NA,13,TRBJ2-1
CASSSNTGTSGGGQFF,TGCGCCAGCAGCTCGAATACCGGGACTAGCGGGGGCGGACAGTTCTTC,TRBV5-1,TRBD2,NA,16,TRBJ2-1
CASSIKVAGDQPQHF,TGTGCCAGTAGTATCAAGGTGGCAGGGGATCAGCCCCAGCATTTT,TRBV19,NA,NA,15,TRBJ1-5
CASRIFGGANSYEQYF,TGCGCCAGCAGGATATTCGGGGGGGCCAACTCCTACGAGCAGTACTTC,TRBV5-1,TRBD2,NA,16,TRBJ2-7
CASRDPGHNYGYTF,TGTGCCAGCCGCGACCCGGGACATAACTATGGCTACACCTTC,TRBV2,NA,once,14,TRBJ1-2
CASNKAGTDNYGYTF,TGTGCCAGTAATAAAGCCGGGACTGATAACTATGGCTACACCTTC,TRBV19,NA,NA,15,TRBJ1-2
CASSLLSTGTQYF,TGTGCCAGCAGCTTGCTGTCGACAGGGACGCAGTATTTT,TRBV5-6,TRBD1,NA,13,TRBJ2-3
CASGMRGPAFF,TGTGCCAGCGGGATGAGGGGGCCAGCTTTCTTT,TRBV28,TRBD1,NA,11,TRBJ1-1
CAISGTYSGANVLTF,TGTGCCATCAGTGGGACTTACTCTGGGGCCAACGTCCTGACTTTC,TRBV10-3,NA,NA,15,TRBJ2-6
CASSATGGVGYGYTF,TGTGCCAGCAGTGCGACAGGGGGCGTTGGGTATGGCTACACCTTC,TRBV6-1,TRBD1,few,15,TRBJ1-2
CASSQDSGQGLYEQYF,TGCGCCAGCAGCCAAGATTCGGGACAGGGTCTTTACGAGCAGTACTTC,TRBV4-1,TRBD1,NA,16,TRBJ2-7